One T cell receptor (beta chain) is described in this entry. Its antigen remains unidentified. Base quality data are lacking; no much larger clone is found one base away. The sample belongs to a study of tumor-infiltrating lymphocytes in localized non-small cell lung cancer (dated by TCRdb to about 2021). About the investigation overall: Several histologies were represented in the cohort, which also included both smokers and never-smokers as well as patients whose samples were collected after neoadjuvant chemotherapy. For more than 45 patients, immunoSEQ T-cell fraction was compared between paired tumor and uninvolved lung. Resected tumor tissue and uninvolved lung tissue described as non-adjacent to the tumor were contributed by each patient, with both tissues obtained from the same patient. The same patients underwent several integrated assays, with TCR sequencing performed together with flow cytometry, multiplex immunofluorescence, RNA-seq, exome sequencing and proteomics. In total, the ICON cohort consisted of more than 120 surgical patients with localized non-small cell lung cancer who had their tumors resected.

The T-cell fraction in tumor and uninvolved lung tissue was obtained from TCR sequencing using the immunoSEQ assay. The published analysis was carried out like this. To analyze survival, patients were divided into a high T-cell fraction group (upper tertile) and a low T-cell fraction group (lower two tertiles), and the two groups were compared using a log-rank test. A signed-rank test was used to check for differences in T-cell fraction between paired tumor and uninvolved lung. The immuneACCESS repertoire file appears here via TCRdb, limited to in-frame rearrangements. These files lack a portion of the clones; in checked studies, under half of the deficit traces to unresolved V genes, and the cause of the others is not known. V and J calls and clone size are those listed in that table; D and trimming were worked out from the DNA. This sample lists some 15,000 clones; around 41% were detected once. The ten largest clones add up to around 17% of the sample.

Enrollment in ICON was initiated in early 2016, and the last patient was enrolled in late 2018. In a subcohort of about 76 patients, fresh tumor and matched uninvolved tissue were collected for in-depth immune analyses, with TCR sequencing among those analyses. TCR sequencing was performed on DNA isolated from bulk tissue, without cell sorting. Paper-wide results and their limitations: Because different pieces of the same tissue were used for different assays, technical variation could not be separated from intratumor heterogeneity. Higher T cell infiltration in tumors than in uninvolved lung tissue was supported by TCRbeta sequencing, consistent with immunofluorescence CD3 counts. Assay coverage varied across patients depending on available tissue quantity, so only a subset of the cohort had TCR sequencing. Recurrence-free survival showed no association with tumor T-cell fraction measured by TCR sequencing (p = 0.61). TCR-derived T-cell fraction did not differ between the flow cytometry-defined immunotypes IM1 (good prognosis) and IM2 (poor prognosis).

V is pared back by 6 bases and J by 2 bases, with 20 bases lying between the germline termini. From the germline V gene (reference sequence), CDR1 is MNHNY and CDR2 is SVGAGI. From the cysteine up to the phenylalanine, the CDR3 has a length of 16 residues. The only DNA kept is the CDR3, 48 bases in frame from the first base. This receptor was obtained from a human donor with non-small cell lung cancer. The sample consisted of lung tumor tissue. Recombination linked TRBV6-6 to TRBJ2-7, with a tentative D gene TRBD1 over 5 matching bases. CDR3 sequence: CASRKGLSGRAYEQYF. The DNA sequence reads TGTGCCAGCAGAAAAGGCCTTTCGGGCAGGGCCTACGAGCAGTACTTC.